The 19 T cell receptor beta chains in this list originate from one sample, sequenced in a study of T cell responses to AZD1222 COVID-19 vaccine. The protocol was immunoSEQ multiplex PCR, while the TCRdb copy is restricted to in-frame clones and leaves out a portion. This table has about 130,000 clones, 88% appearing once. The source material was peripheral blood, sampled 28 days after the second AZD1222 dose. The receptors shown here come from an adult who received the AZD1222 COVID-19 vaccine.

The chain recombines TRBV10-3 with TRBJ1-5; D is undetermined. With 4 bases removed from V and 4 bases from J, the gap between germline ends came to 14 bases. Germline V gene data show CDR1 as ENHRY and CDR2 as SYGVKD. CDR3 size: 15 residues. The CDR3 bases are TGTGCCATCAGTGTAGGGTCTTCCCAAAATCAGCCCCAGCATTTT. Translation: CAISVGSSQNQPQHF.

The gene calls are TRBV7-3 and TRBJ2-3, with D possibly TRBD1 on 5 matching bases. Per germline, CDR1 SGHTA and CDR2 FQGTGA. The CDR3 extends over 15 amino acids. V was pared by 2 bases and J by 3 bases, with 12 bases between. CDR3 sequence reads: CASSLGDSRTDTQYF. The CDR3 DNA sequence: TGTGCCAGCAGCTTAGGAGACAGTCGAACAGATACGCAGTATTTT.

The chain has TRBV28 and TRBJ2-5; 11 bases agree with TRBD2. After removal of 6 bases from V and 1 base from J, the junction contained 4 bases not matched to a gene. CDR1 MDHEN and CDR2 SYDVKM come from the germline V gene. The CDR3 loop spans 15 amino acids. CDR3 nucleotide sequence: TGTGCCAGCAGAGGGCTAGCGGGAGGCCAAGAGACCCAGTACTTC. This sequence encodes CASRGLAGGQETQYF.

The J gene is TRBJ2-2, the V gene TRBV5-1; no firm D call. This CDR3 comprises 14 residues. V was clipped by 0 bases and J by 4 bases, with 7 bases between them. The V gene's germline CDR1 is SGHRS and CDR2 YFSETQ. CDR3 DNA sequence: TGCGCCAGCAGCTTGGGAGAGCCCACCGGGGAGCTGTTTTTT. This encodes CASSLGEPTGELFF. Full variable domain (missing parts from reference TRBV5-1 and TRBJ2-2): KAGVTQTPRYLIKTRGQQVTLSCSPISGHRSVSWYQQTPGQGLQFLFEYFSETQRNKGNFPGRFSGRQFSNSRSEMNVSTLELGDSALYLCASSLGEPTGELFFGEGSRLTVL.

This chain links TRBV6-5 with TRBJ1-1, with D unclear. Per the germline V gene, CDR1 is MNHEY and CDR2 is SVGAGI. V was pared by 3 bases and J by 0 bases, with 8 bases between. The CDR3 contains 14 residues. DNA of the CDR3: TGTGCCAGCAGTTATGGAACGGTGAACACTGAAGCTTTCTTT. It codes for CASSYGTVNTEAFF.

The V call is TRBV5-1, the J call TRBJ2-7, with a possible D match to TRBD1 (5 bases). V was pared by 2 bases and J by 5 bases, with 8 bases between. The CDR3 spans 12 residues. Per the germline V gene, CDR1 is SGHRS and CDR2 is YFSETQ. The CDR3 DNA is TGCGCCAGCAGCTTTGCAGGGAACGAGCAGTACTTC. Its translation: CASSFAGNEQYF.

This rearrangement joins TRBV29-1 to TRBJ1-2; D not certain. The CDR3 spans 13 residues. CDR1 is SQVTM, CDR2 ANQGSEA, per germline. V was pared by 0 bases and J by 5 bases, with 10 bases between. As DNA, the CDR3 is TGCAGCGTTGAAGATCAAGGCCAGTATGGCTACACCTTC. Translated: CSVEDQGQYGYTF.

This clone was observed a handful of times. The chain has TRBV6-5 and TRBJ1-3; 7 nucleotides match TRBD1. There are 12 residues in the CDR3. Germline-derived CDR1 and CDR2 are MNHEY and SVGAGI. Trimming cost V 10 bases and J 3 bases; bases outside gene matches: 3. Written as DNA, the CDR3 is TGTGCCACCAGACAGGGTGGAAACACCATATATTTT. This translates into CATRQGGNTIYF.

The CDR3 DNA sequence: TGCGCCAGCAGCTTGGGAGGGGGCCCGCAGTATTTT. Translation: CASSLGGGPQYF. The chain joins TRBV5-1 to TRBJ2-3; TRBD1 aligns across 7 bases. The CDR3 is 12 residues long. V dropped 0 bases and J dropped 10; count of bases not matched to a gene: 2. CDR1 SGHRS and CDR2 YFSETQ come from the germline V gene. The complete variable domain, with remaining parts taken from reference TRBV5-1 and TRBJ2-3, reads KAGVTQTPRYLIKTRGQQVTLSCSPISGHRSVSWYQQTPGQGLQFLFEYFSETQRNKGNFPGRFSGRQFSNSRSEMNVSTLELGDSALYLCASSLGGGPQYFGPGTRLTVL.

J is TRBJ1-6 and V is TRBV28, with a possible D match to TRBD1 (5 bases). V lost 6 bases and J lost 4, with 19 bases in between. The CDR3 has 17 residues. Germline lookup yields CDR1 MDHEN and CDR2 SYDVKM. CDR3 sequence: CASSSAGGALYNSPLHF. CDR3 in DNA: TGTGCCAGCAGCTCGGCTGGCGGGGCCCTATATAATTCACCCCTCCACTTT.

The chain is built from TRBV4-1 and TRBJ2-1, with TRBD1 matching over 8 bases. The CDR3 is 17 amino acids. The ends lost 0 bases at V and 3 bases at J; junction bases unmatched: 7. CDR1 is MGHRA and CDR2 is YSYEKL in the germline V gene. CDR3 bases: TGCGCCAGCAGCCAAGATCCGGGACAGGCGTACTACAATGAGCAGTTCTTC. Translating it yields CASSQDPGQAYYNEQFF.

The rearrangement uses TRBV10-3 and TRBJ1-1; D unclear. V lost 3 bases and J lost 3, with 8 bases in between. CDR3 length: 13 amino acids. Germline V gene sequence: CDR1 ENHRY, CDR2 SYGVKD. The CDR3 loop is CAISDRRDTEAFF. Here the CDR3 DNA reads TGTGCCATCAGTGACAGGCGCGACACTGAAGCTTTCTTT.

The rearrangement joins TRBV18 to TRBJ2-3; D perhaps matches TRBD2 (5 bases). CDR1 and CDR2 (germline): KGHSH, LQKENI. V shed 6 bases and J shed 5 bases, with 6 bases lying between them. This CDR3 contains 11 residues. The DNA of the CDR3 is TGTGCCAGCTCCCGGGAAGATACGCAGTATTTT. The encoded protein is CASSREDTQYF.

The chain recombines TRBV27 with TRBJ2-3, with 11 nucleotides matching TRBD2. The length of the CDR3 is 17 residues. Germline CDR1 reads MNHEY; CDR2 reads SMNVEV (reference sequence). With V trimmed by 6 bases and J by 3 bases, 11 bases remained unmatched. The CDR3, as DNA: TGTGCCAGCAGACTTAGCGGGAGGGCCCTCTCGACAGATACGCAGTATTTT. This translates into CASRLSGRALSTDTQYF.

This chain links TRBV29-1 with TRBJ1-2; D unresolved. Trimming removed 3 bases from V and 1 base from J, with 6 bases in between. The V gene's germline CDR1 is SQVTM and CDR2 ANQGSEA. This CDR3 spans 12 amino acids. The DNA of the CDR3 is TGCAGCGTTGATCTGCTTAACTATGGCTACACCTTC. Its translation is CSVDLLNYGYTF.

V and J are TRBV7-9 and TRBJ1-2, with D unresolved. The V end lost 4 bases, the J end lost 4 bases, and 13 bases lay between the germline ends. The CDR3 extends over 14 amino acids. In germline, CDR1 is SEHNR, CDR2 FQNEAQ (reference sequence). The CDR3 sequence is CASSSYQIPYGYTF. In DNA form, the CDR3 reads TGTGCCAGCAGCTCCTATCAGATCCCCTATGGCTACACCTTC.

V is TRBV5-1 and J is TRBJ1-1; tentatively, D is TRBD1 (6 bases). Trimming took off 2 bases at V and 6 bases at J, with 14 bases between the two ends. Germline CDR1 reads SGHRS; CDR2 reads YFSETQ. This CDR3 contains 14 residues. CDR3 protein: CASSFSDSGAEAFF. CDR3 nucleotides: TGCGCCAGCAGCTTCTCGGACAGCGGGGCTGAAGCTTTCTTT. The full variable domain, in which reference TRBV5-1 and TRBJ1-1 provide the parts outside the CDR3, is KAGVTQTPRYLIKTRGQQVTLSCSPISGHRSVSWYQQTPGQGLQFLFEYFSETQRNKGNFPGRFSGRQFSNSRSEMNVSTLELGDSALYLCASSFSDSGAEAFFGQGTRLTVV.

The chain is built from TRBV6-4 and TRBJ1-1; D gene ambiguous. The CDR3 has 13 residues. V lost 4 bases and J 4 bases, leaving 10 bases between the germline ends. The germline V gene has CDR1 MRHNA and CDR2 SNTAGT. The CDR3 coding sequence is TGTGCCAGCAGTGTTACTTTGGGCACTGAAGCTTTCTTT. It translates to CASSVTLGTEAFF.

The genes are TRBV10-1 and TRBJ2-1; D possibly matches TRBD1 or TRBD2 (6 bases each). Germline lookup yields CDR1 WNHNN and CDR2 SYGVQD (reference sequence). The ends were cut back, 7 bases at V and 1 base at J, with 14 bases in the middle. There are 15 residues in the CDR3. The CDR3 protein is CASTEGGPSYNEQFF. In nucleotides, the CDR3 is TGCGCCAGCACTGAAGGGGGGCCGTCCTACAATGAGCAGTTCTTC.